The 8 T cell receptor beta chains below were found in one sample sequenced in a study of Graves' ophthalmopathy and Graves' hyperthyroidism. RNA transcripts served as template for amplifying TCR beta CDR3 sequences. The first-round RT-PCR employed HTBI primers together with the Qiagen OneStep RT-PCR kit. A multiplex PCR was then performed as the second round. A single record per CDR3 protein comes from TCRdb applying MiXCR to the multiplex PCR reads. The data contain about 620,000 distinct CDR3 sequences, about a fifth of them singletons. The sample comprised peripheral blood. These receptor sequences come from a woman between 18 and 29 years old with stable Graves' hyperthyroidism. Some clones in this sample may be carry-over from other donors' samples.

This clonotype came up many times. This chain links TRBV19 with TRBJ1-1; D is unclear. V was cut by 3 bases and J by 6 bases, with 17 bases left in between. The CDR3 is 15 residues long. Germline CDR1 LNHDA, CDR2 SQIVND (reference sequence). The CDR3 DNA sequence: TGTGCCAGTAGTATTCGCGGCCCCGGAGGTGCTGAAGCTTTCTTT. This codes for CASSIRGPGGAEAFF. The variable domain in full, completed from reference TRBV19 and TRBJ1-1, reads DGGITQSPKYLFRKEGQNVTLSCEQNLNHDAMYWYRQDPGQGLRLIYYSQIVNDFQKGDIAEGYSVSREKKESFPLTVTSAQKNPTAFYLCASSIRGPGGAEAFFGQGTRLTVV.

This clonotype came up a few times. The chain has TRBV6-2 or TRBV6-3 and TRBJ2-6; D gene uncertain. Germline V gene lookup returns CDR1 MNHEY and CDR2 SVGEGT. Trimming left V 5 bases short and J 4 bases short, with 12 bases between. The CDR3 covers 15 residues. The CDR3 DNA reads as TGTGCCAGCAGTCCCTATGCGTCCGGGGCCAACGTCCTGACTTTC. Residues: CASSPYASGANVLTF.

In this sample, this clonotype turned up many times. The V call is TRBV2, the J call TRBJ1-2, with TRBD1 identical over 9 bases. The V and J ends lost 0 bases and 5 bases, in that order; junction bases with no gene match: 10. CDR1 is SNHLY and CDR2 is FYNNEI in the germline V gene. This CDR3 comprises 17 residues. This chain's CDR3 is CASSEAGQGEFIYGYTF. For the CDR3, the DNA is TGTGCCAGCAGTGAAGCGGGACAGGGAGAGTTTATTTATGGCTACACCTTC.

This clonotype has ten or more counts. The CDR3 reads CASSDGRGRPDEQYF. The CDR3 DNA follows: TGTGCCAGCAGCGACGGCAGGGGAAGGCCCGACGAGCAGTACTTC. The chain employs TRBV6-2 or TRBV6-3 and TRBJ2-7; tentatively, D is TRBD1 (6 bases). V was trimmed by 6 bases and J by 5 bases, leaving 20 bases between them. The CDR3 contains 15 residues. Looked up from germline, CDR1 is MNHEY and CDR2 is SVGEGT.

This clonotype was seen at least ten times. In DNA form, the CDR3 reads TGTGCCAGTAGTCCGTGGGGGCCCATGAACACTGAAGCTTTCTTT. This encodes CASSPWGPMNTEAFF. The J gene is TRBJ1-1, the V gene TRBV19; the D gene is possibly TRBD1 (6 bases). The V end lost 5 bases, the J end lost 0 bases, and 13 bases lay between the germline ends. CDR3 size: 15 residues. From germline, CDR1 is LNHDA and CDR2 SQIVND (reference sequence).

V gene TRBV12-5 combines with J gene TRBJ1-1, with D tentatively TRBD1 (5 bases). From germline, CDR1 is LGHNT and CDR2 FRNRAP. V was shortened by 7 bases and J by 4 bases, with 10 bases between the two germline ends. The CDR3 is made up of 12 amino acids. CDR3 sequence reads: CASVLGRTEAFF. DNA of the CDR3: TGTGCTAGTGTCCTGGGGCGCACTGAAGCTTTCTTT.

The chain combines TRBV27 with TRBJ2-4; 7 nucleotides agree with TRBD1. With 3 bases clipped from V and 0 bases from J, the junction kept 8 bases outside the gene matches. Germline CDR1 MNHEY, CDR2 SMNVEV (reference sequence). The CDR3 sequence is 17 residues long. CDR3 sequence reads: CASSFRHRGLAKNIQYF. In nucleotides, the CDR3 is TGTGCCAGCAGTTTTAGACACAGGGGCTTAGCCAAAAACATTCAGTACTTC.

This clonotype was recorded a few times. The chain joins TRBV6-4 to TRBJ1-1, with TRBD1 matching over 9 bases. Germline values: CDR1 MRHNA, CDR2 SNTAGT. This CDR3 is built from 14 residues. V was clipped by 6 bases and J by 5 bases; unmatched bases: 7. CDR3 amino acids: CASSAGTGLTEAFF. The CDR3, as DNA: TGTGCCAGCAGCGCCGGGACAGGGCTTACTGAAGCTTTCTTT.